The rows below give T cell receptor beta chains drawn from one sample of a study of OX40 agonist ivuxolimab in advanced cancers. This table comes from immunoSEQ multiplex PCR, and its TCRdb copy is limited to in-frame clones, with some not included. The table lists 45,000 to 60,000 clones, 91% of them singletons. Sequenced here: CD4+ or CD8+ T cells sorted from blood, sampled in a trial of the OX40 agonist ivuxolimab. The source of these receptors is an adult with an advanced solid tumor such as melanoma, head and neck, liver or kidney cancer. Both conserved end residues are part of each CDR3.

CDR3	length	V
CASSFGGGADEQYF	14	TRBV5-1
CASSGVGREGRYEQYF	16	TRBV7-9
CASSALGELIDTQYF	15	TRBV9
CASSPRTAPSYEQYF	15	TRBV11-2
CASNGNPGLAEYNEQFF	17	TRBV9
CASKGTTGELFF	12	TRBV5-1
CASSLVGGNSYNEQFF	16	TRBV7-9
CASSWGRNNEQFF	13	TRBV2
CASSLVGVRELFF	13	TRBV7-2
CASSRLGVSYNEQFF	15	TRBV13
CASSLTAGSYYGYTF	15	TRBV28
CASGPDVVSYNEQFF	15	TRBV6-1
CASSPLTGSSYEQYF	15	TRBV27
CASSLSGEYNEQFF	14	TRBV28
CASRTITGLGTEAFF	15	TRBV28
CASSPKPYNSPLHF	14	TRBV18
CASSQEEGETQYF	13	TRBV4-3
CASSFHPPGEGQETQYF	17	TRBV28
CASSEVDGSSYEQYF	15	TRBV6-1
CASNTGSSTEAFF	13	TRBV28
CASSPCQETQYF	12	TRBV7-3
CASSQRPGDLFNGEQFF	17	TRBV18
CASSQELLAGVEQFF	15	TRBV4-3
CASSPPGLAVYNEQFF	16	TRBV27
CASSLGALTGGADTQYF	17	TRBV27
CASSIVARFSTDTQYF	16	TRBV19
CSVLGFLQETQYF	13	TRBV29-1
CASRGQASGANVLTF	15	TRBV9
CASRDLGEQYF	11	TRBV6-5
CASSQEGTGMDEQYF	15	TRBV4-2
CASSRARQVAGELEAKNIQYF	21	TRBV23-1
CASERDGNMNTEAFF	15	TRBV19
CASSLVAGAYEQYF	14	TRBV7-6
CASSSGTNYGYTF	13	TRBV13
CASRRYREGETQYF	14	TRBV27
CASAPGLGYTEAFF	14	TRBV27
CASSLVKGAEAFF	13	TRBV7-6
CASSLWRGNTGELFF	15	TRBV27
CASSLAGDNEQFF	13	TRBV7-3
CASSLKREGTGELFF	15	TRBV7-9
CASSETLAEGRETQYF	16	TRBV6-1
CASSLVFEGSYEQYF	15	TRBV27
CASSPREGSYNEQFF	15	TRBV5-4
CASSMTSSYNEQFF	14	TRBV19
CASSGSGSYQPQHF	14	TRBV27
CSVEAPGLAGGRIFAYNEQFF	21	TRBV29-1
CASSLAPTSGTLLYNEQFF	19	TRBV2
CASSETLAGLNTQYF	15	TRBV2
CASSAESGDGGDEQFF	16	TRBV9
CASSPSSTIDGQYF	14	TRBV27
CASSRTGNEQFF	12	TRBV7-2
CASSPPGLRNQPQHF	15	TRBV11-2
CASSFEGASRAGDLNEQFF	19	TRBV5-4
CASSQYNEQFF	11	TRBV27
CASSDSGEGYNEQFF	15	TRBV6-4
CASSPRRYGYTF	12	TRBV6-1
CASSPRTLPFYEQYF	15	TRBV6-1
CASSRPSGLVTDTQYF	16	TRBV11-2
CATSSERERGYEQYF	15	TRBV15